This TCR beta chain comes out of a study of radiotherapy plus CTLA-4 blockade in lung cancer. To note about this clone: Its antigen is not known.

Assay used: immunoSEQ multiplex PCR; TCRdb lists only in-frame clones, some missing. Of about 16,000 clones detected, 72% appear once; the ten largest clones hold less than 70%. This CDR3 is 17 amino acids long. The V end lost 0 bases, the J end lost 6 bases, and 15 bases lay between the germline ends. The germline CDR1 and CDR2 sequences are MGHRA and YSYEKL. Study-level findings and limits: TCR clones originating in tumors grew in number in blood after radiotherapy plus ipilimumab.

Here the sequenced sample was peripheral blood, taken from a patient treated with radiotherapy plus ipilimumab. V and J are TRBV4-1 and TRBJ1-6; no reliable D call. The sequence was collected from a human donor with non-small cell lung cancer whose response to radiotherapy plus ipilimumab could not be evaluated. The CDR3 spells CASSQDLRRAVNSPLHF. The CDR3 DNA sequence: TGCGCCAGCAGCCAAGATCTCAGGCGCGCAGTTAATTCACCCCTCCACTTT.